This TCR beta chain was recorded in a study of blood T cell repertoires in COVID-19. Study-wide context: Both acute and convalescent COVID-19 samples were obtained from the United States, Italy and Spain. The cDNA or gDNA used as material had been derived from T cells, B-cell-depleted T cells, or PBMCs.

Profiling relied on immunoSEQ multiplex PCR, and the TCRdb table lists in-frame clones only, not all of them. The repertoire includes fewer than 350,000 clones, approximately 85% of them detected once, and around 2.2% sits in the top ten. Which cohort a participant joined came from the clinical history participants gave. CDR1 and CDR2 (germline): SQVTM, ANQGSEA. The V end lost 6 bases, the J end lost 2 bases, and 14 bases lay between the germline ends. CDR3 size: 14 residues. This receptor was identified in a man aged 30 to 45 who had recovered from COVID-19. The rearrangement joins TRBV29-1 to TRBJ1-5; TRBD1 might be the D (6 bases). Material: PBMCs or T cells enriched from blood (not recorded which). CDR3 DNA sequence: TGCAGCGTGGTCACAGGGCTCCGCAATCAGCCCCAGCATTTT. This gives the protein CSVVTGLRNQPQHF.